Below are 13 T cell receptor beta chains sequenced from a single sample in a study of T cell responses to AZD1222 COVID-19 vaccine. The protocol was immunoSEQ multiplex PCR, while the TCRdb copy is restricted to in-frame clones and leaves out a portion. The repertoire consists of roughly 100,000 clones, with 86% occurring once and the leading ten covering approximately 5.1%. This material consisted of peripheral blood, taken on day 0 of AZD1222 vaccination. These receptors were taken from an adult in good health.

V gene TRBV6-5 combines with J gene TRBJ1-2; 9 nucleotides line up with TRBD1. This CDR3 comprises 15 residues. V lost 6 bases, J lost 8 bases, and 13 bases stayed unmatched. From germline, CDR1 is MNHEY and CDR2 SVGAGI. The CDR3 bases are TGTGCCAGCAGAAACTCGGGACAGGGCCTTATAGGCTACACCTTC. Residues: CASRNSGQGLIGYTF.

The rearrangement uses TRBV2 and TRBJ2-5; 9 nucleotides align to TRBD1. Per germline, CDR1 SNHLY and CDR2 FYNNEI. CDR3 length: 14 amino acids. V was clipped by 5 bases and J by 7 bases; unmatched bases: 8. Here the CDR3 DNA reads TGTGCCAGCAGTTCGGACAGGGGCGGGGGGACCCAGTACTTC. Translated, it gives CASSSDRGGGTQYF.

The J gene is TRBJ1-4, the V gene TRBV5-1, with D possibly TRBD1 on 5 matching bases. Germline loops: CDR1 SGHRS, CDR2 YFSETQ. CDR3 size: 16 residues. V was cut by 3 bases and J by 8 bases, with 20 bases left in between. Here the CDR3 reads CASSSGPRNGREKLFF. The CDR3 DNA reads TGCGCCAGCAGCTCGGGGCCGCGAAACGGACGGGAAAAACTGTTTTTT.

The V gene is TRBV2, the J gene TRBJ1-4; TRBD1 matches at 10 bases. Trimming at V came to 5 bases and at J to 3 bases, leaving 3 bases not matched to a gene. Germline CDR1 reads SNHLY; CDR2 reads FYNNEI. This CDR3 has 15 amino acids. CDR3 amino acids: CASSRQGAANEKLFF. The CDR3 DNA reads TGTGCCAGCAGTAGACAGGGGGCAGCTAATGAAAAACTGTTTTTT.

The chain has TRBV13 and TRBJ1-6; 10 bases fit TRBD1. The germline V gene encodes CDR1 PRHDT and CDR2 FYEKMQ (reference sequence). V lost 5 bases, J lost 14 bases, and 9 bases stayed unmatched. The CDR3 spans 14 residues. The CDR3, as DNA: TGTGCCAGCAGCATCCGGGACAGGGGTCGGACCCTCCACTTT. Protein: CASSIRDRGRTLHF.

The sample holds a few counts of this clone. The V and J genes are TRBV5-1 and TRBJ2-7; D might be TRBD1 or TRBD2, each matching 5 bases. V was cut by 1 base and J by 6 bases, with 11 bases left in between. The CDR3 consists of 13 residues. In germline, CDR1 is SGHRS, CDR2 YFSETQ. CDR3 sequence: CASSLTGTTEQYF. The CDR3 nucleotides read TGCGCCAGCAGCTTGACCGGGACCACCGAGCAGTACTTC.

The chain recombines TRBV4-3 with TRBJ1-1, with a weak D call TRBD1 (5 bases). Germline assignment: CDR1 LGHNA and CDR2 YSLEER. Trimming removed 5 bases from V and 4 bases from J, with 17 bases in between. The CDR3 runs to 15 residues. The chain's CDR3 is CASSAGGGMITEAFF. Here the CDR3 DNA reads TGCGCCAGCAGCGCCGGGGGTGGGATGATCACTGAAGCTTTCTTT.

This sequence joins TRBV20-1 and TRBJ2-5; unclear D gene. Between the trimmed V and J ends, which lost 4 bases and 5 bases, there was a span of 8 bases. Germline V gene lookup returns CDR1 DFQATT and CDR2 SNEGSKA (reference sequence). This CDR3 contains 11 residues. DNA for the CDR3: TGCAGTGCTACGACTTTGGAGACCCAGTACTTC. It yields the protein CSATTLETQYF.

This clone was picked up one time. The genes are TRBV6-5 and TRBJ1-1; a weak D match, TRBD1 (6 bases). Germline V lookup: CDR1 MNHEY, CDR2 SVGAGI. This CDR3 has 15 amino acids. Between the trimmed V and J ends, which lost 6 bases and 0 bases, there was a span of 14 bases. The CDR3 nucleotides are TGTGCCAGCAGGGACGGCGGGACAATGAACACTGAAGCTTTCTTT. Translation gives CASRDGGTMNTEAFF.

The J gene is TRBJ1-1, the V gene TRBV2; D unclear. The germline V gene encodes CDR1 SNHLY and CDR2 FYNNEI. The CDR3 runs to 15 residues. Trimming removed 1 base from V and 0 bases from J, with 9 bases in between. CDR3 protein: CASSEEWGVNTEAFF. In DNA, the CDR3 is TGTGCCAGCAGTGAAGAATGGGGAGTGAACACTGAAGCTTTCTTT.

The rearrangement links TRBV6-2 or TRBV6-3 to TRBJ1-5; no definite D call. CDR1 is MNHEY, CDR2 SVGEGT, per germline. The CDR3 is made up of 13 amino acids. V lost 4 bases, J lost 6 bases, and 10 bases lay in between. CDR3 in amino acids: CASSLGSIQPQHF. CDR3 in DNA: TGTGCCAGCAGTTTAGGCAGTATTCAGCCCCAGCATTTT.

The DNA of the CDR3 is TGTGCCAGCAGTGCTTGGGTGAGGAATGATGGCTACACCTTC. It is translated as CASSAWVRNDGYTF. V and J are TRBV2 and TRBJ1-2, with D unclear. This CDR3 has 14 amino acids. Trimming pared 4 bases from V and 6 bases from J, leaving 15 bases between. In germline, CDR1 is SNHLY, CDR2 FYNNEI.

The gene calls are TRBV19 and TRBJ1-2; TRBD1 matches 10 bases. The CDR3 has 16 residues. CDR1 LNHDA and CDR2 SQIVND come from the germline V gene (reference sequence). V shed 4 bases and J 8 bases; nucleotides not matched to a gene: 13. CDR3 protein: CASSNTGTGVIGGYTF. In DNA form, the CDR3 reads TGTGCCAGTAGTAATACCGGGACAGGGGTCATCGGAGGCTACACCTTC.